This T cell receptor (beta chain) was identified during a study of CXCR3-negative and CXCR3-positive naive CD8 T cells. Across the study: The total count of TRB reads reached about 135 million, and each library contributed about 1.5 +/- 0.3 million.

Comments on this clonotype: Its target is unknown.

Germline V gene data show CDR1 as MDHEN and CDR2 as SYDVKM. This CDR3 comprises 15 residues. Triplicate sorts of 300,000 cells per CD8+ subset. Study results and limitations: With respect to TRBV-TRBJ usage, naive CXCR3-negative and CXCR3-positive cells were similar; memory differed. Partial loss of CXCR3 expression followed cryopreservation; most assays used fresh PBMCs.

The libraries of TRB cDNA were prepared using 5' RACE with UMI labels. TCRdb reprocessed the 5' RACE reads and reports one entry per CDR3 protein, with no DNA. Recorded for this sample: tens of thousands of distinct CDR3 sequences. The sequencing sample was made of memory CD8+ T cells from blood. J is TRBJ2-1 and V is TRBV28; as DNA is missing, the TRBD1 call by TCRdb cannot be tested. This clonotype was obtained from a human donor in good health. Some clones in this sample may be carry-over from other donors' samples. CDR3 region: CASSPDRGGYNEQFF.